This passage covers 7 T cell receptor beta chains from one sample sequenced in a study of T-cell memory formation after mild COVID-19. TCRdb reprocessed the 5' RACE reads with MiXCR, giving one entry per CDR3 protein. This table holds 350,000 to 400,000 distinct CDR3 sequences, approximately 15% found once. What was sequenced was PBMCs or a T cell subset sorted from them (not recorded which). These receptors originate from a man aged 18 to 30 who had mild COVID-19 (a few samples of this study predate the infection). Cell type and time point are not known.

This clonotype was detected only a few times. The chain recombines TRBV7-6 with TRBJ2-5; 9 bases agree with TRBD1. Germline lookup yields CDR1 SGHVS and CDR2 FNYEAQ. V gave up 1 base and J gave up 4 bases; unmatched junction bases: 7. This CDR3 has 16 residues. CDR3 region: CASSLEDRGSGETQYF. DNA for the CDR3: TGTGCCAGCAGCTTAGAGGACAGGGGATCAGGAGAGACCCAGTACTTC.

The chain recombines TRBV10-2 with TRBJ2-3, with D unclear. V lost 3 bases and J lost 4, with 11 bases in between. The germline V gene has CDR1 WSHSY and CDR2 SAAADI. The CDR3 runs to 14 residues. The CDR3 is CASSEGLYSDTQYF. As DNA, the CDR3 is TGCGCCAGCAGTGAAGGGCTATACTCAGATACGCAGTATTTT.

The sample holds a few counts of this clonotype. This chain joins TRBV5-1 and TRBJ2-6; tentative D call: TRBD1 (6 bases). Germline CDR1 is SGHRS and CDR2 is YFSETQ. Between the trimmed V and J ends, which lost 2 bases and 4 bases, there was a span of 16 bases. This CDR3 comprises 17 residues. The chain's CDR3 is CASSLVARGAGANVLTF. DNA of the CDR3: TGCGCCAGCAGCTTAGTCGCCAGGGGAGCAGGGGCCAACGTCCTGACTTTC.

There are many counts of this clonotype. The chain joins TRBV5-1 to TRBJ2-6; TRBD1 matches at 7 bases. The CDR3 runs 14 residues. Trimming took 9 bases from V and 0 from J; bases not matched to a gene: 3. Germline V gene sequence: CDR1 SGHRS, CDR2 YFSETQ. The CDR3, as DNA: TGCGCCACCCGACAGGGCTCTGGGGCCAACGTCCTGACTTTC. It codes for CATRQGSGANVLTF.

The chain joins TRBV6-5 to TRBJ1-1, with D possibly being TRBD1 (6 bases). The CDR3 covers 14 residues. The germline gives CDR1 MNHEY, CDR2 SVGAGI. Deletions cut 5 bases from V and 4 bases from J, with 14 bases between. The CDR3 nucleotides are TGTGCCAGCAGTCGCTACAGGGTCCCCACTGAAGCTTTCTTT. It yields the protein CASSRYRVPTEAFF.

This clonotype turned up a few times. The chain uses TRBV20-1 and TRBJ2-2, with D unresolved. Germline V gene data show CDR1 as DFQATT and CDR2 as SNEGSKA (reference sequence). V lost 5 bases to trimming and J lost 4 bases, with 11 bases between them. CDR3 length equals 13 residues. CDR3 sequence reads: CSASDRPTGELFF. As DNA, the CDR3 is TGCAGTGCTTCGGATAGACCCACCGGGGAGCTGTTTTTT.

The chain has TRBV2 and TRBJ1-2, with 7 bases fitting TRBD1. Germline assignment: CDR1 SNHLY and CDR2 FYNNEI. The CDR3 extends over 14 amino acids. The V segment lost 6 bases and the J segment 5 bases; nucleotides outside the gene matches: 9. CDR3 nucleotide sequence: TGTGCCAGCAGACCGGGACAGCTGAATTATGGCTACACCTTC. Translation gives CASRPGQLNYGYTF.